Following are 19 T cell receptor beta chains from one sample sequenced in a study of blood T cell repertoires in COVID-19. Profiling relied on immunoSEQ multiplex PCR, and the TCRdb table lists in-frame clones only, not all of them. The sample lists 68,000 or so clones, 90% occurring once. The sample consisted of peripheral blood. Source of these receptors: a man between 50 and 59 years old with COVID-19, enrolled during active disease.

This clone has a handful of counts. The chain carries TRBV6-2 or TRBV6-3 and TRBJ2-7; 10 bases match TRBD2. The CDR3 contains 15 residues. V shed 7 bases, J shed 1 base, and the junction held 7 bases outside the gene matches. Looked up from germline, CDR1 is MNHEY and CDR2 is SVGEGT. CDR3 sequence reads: CASIPSGRGSYEQYF. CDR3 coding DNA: TGTGCCAGCATCCCTAGCGGGAGAGGGTCCTACGAGCAGTACTTC.

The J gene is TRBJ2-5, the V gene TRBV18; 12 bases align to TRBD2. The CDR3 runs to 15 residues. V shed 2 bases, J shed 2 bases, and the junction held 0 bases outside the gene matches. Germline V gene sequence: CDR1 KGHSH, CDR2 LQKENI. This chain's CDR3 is CASSPGLAGQETQYF. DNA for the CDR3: TGTGCCAGCTCACCAGGACTAGCGGGACAAGAGACCCAGTACTTC.

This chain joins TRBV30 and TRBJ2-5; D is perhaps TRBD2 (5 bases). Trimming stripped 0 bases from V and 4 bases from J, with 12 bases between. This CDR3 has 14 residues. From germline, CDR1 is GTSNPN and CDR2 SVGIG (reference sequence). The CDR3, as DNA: TGTGCCTGGAGTGTACCAGAGGGCCGAGAGACCCAGTACTTC. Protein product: CAWSVPEGRETQYF.

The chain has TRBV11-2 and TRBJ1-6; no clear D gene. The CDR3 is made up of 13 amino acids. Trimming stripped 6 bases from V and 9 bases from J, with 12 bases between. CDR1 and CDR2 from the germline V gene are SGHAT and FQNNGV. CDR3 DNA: TGTGCCAGCAGTCAGGTTATGGGTTCACCCCTCCACTTT. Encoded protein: CASSQVMGSPLHF. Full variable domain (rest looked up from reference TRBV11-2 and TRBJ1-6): EAGVAQSPRYKIIEKRQSVAFWCNPISGHATLYWYQQILGQGPKLLIQFQNNGVVDDSQLPKDRFSAERLKGVDSTLKIQPAKLEDSAVYLCASSQVMGSPLHFGNGTRLTVT.

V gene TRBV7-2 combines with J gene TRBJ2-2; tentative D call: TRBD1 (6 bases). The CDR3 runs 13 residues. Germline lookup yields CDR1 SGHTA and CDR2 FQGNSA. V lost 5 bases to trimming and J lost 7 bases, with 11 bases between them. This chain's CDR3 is CASSTRDIGELFF. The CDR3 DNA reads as TGTGCCAGCAGCACCAGGGACATCGGGGAGCTGTTTTTT.

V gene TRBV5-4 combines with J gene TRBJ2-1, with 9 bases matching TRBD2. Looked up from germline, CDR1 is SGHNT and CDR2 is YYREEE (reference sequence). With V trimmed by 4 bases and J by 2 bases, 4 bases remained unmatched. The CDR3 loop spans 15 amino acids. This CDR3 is CASSASSGTYNEQFF. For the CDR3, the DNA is TGTGCCAGCAGCGCTTCTAGCGGGACCTACAATGAGCAGTTCTTC.

CDR3 amino acids: CASSHPAGGLYEQYF. CDR3 nucleotides: TGTGCCAGCAGCCATCCGGCAGGGGGCCTGTACGAGCAGTACTTC. The chain joins TRBV14 to TRBJ2-7, with 8 positions matching TRBD1. V gave up 3 bases and J gave up 4 bases; unmatched junction bases: 8. This CDR3 is 15 amino acids long. Germline CDR1 SGHDN, CDR2 FVKESK.

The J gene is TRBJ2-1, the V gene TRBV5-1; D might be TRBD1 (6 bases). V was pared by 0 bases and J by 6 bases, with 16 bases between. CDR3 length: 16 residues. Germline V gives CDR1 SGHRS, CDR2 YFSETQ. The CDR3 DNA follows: TGCGCCAGCAGCTTGGCCGGAAGGAAAGGGGGCAATGAGCAGTTCTTC. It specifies CASSLAGRKGGNEQFF.

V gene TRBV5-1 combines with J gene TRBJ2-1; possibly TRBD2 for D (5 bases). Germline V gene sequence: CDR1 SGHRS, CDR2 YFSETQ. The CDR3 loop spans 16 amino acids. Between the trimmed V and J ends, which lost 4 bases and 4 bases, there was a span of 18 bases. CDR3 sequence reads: CASSPNPAGDYNEQFF. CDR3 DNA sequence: TGCGCCAGCAGCCCCAACCCGGCGGGCGATTACAATGAGCAGTTCTTC.

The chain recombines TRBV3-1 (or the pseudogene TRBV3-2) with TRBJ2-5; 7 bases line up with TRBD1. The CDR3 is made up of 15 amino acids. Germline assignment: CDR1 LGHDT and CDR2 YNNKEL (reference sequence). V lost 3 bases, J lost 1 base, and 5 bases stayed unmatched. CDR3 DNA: TGTGCCAGCAGCCAGTCGGGACAGATCCAAGAGACCCAGTACTTC. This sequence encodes CASSQSGQIQETQYF.

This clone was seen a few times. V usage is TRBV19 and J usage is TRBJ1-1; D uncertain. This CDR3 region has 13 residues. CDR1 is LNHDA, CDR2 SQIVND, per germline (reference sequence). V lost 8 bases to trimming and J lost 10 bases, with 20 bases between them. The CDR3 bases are TGTGCCAGTTCGAACATCGCGGGTGAGGTAGCTTTCTTT. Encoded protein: CASSNIAGEVAFF.

The CDR3 DNA follows: TGTGCCAGCAGCTCCAGGCCAGGGGTTGATACGCAGTATTTT. It is translated as CASSSRPGVDTQYF. V usage is TRBV7-2 and J usage is TRBJ2-3; weak D call: TRBD1 (6 bases). This CDR3 contains 14 residues. V was clipped by 4 bases and J by 6 bases, with 14 bases between them. Germline V CDR1 and CDR2: SGHTA, FQGNSA.

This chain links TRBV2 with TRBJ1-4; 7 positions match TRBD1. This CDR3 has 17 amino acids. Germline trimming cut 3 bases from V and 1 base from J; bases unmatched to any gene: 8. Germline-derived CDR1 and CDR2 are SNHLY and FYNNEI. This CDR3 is CASSDGAGGGTNEKLFF. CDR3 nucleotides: TGTGCCAGCAGTGATGGGGCAGGGGGAGGAACTAATGAAAAACTGTTTTTT. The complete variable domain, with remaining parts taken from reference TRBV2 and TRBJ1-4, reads EPEVTQTPSHQVTQMGQEVILRCVPISNHLYFYWYRQILGQKVEFLVSFYNNEISEKSEIFDDQFSVERPDGSNFTLKIRSTKLEDSAMYFCASSDGAGGGTNEKLFFGSGTQLSVL.

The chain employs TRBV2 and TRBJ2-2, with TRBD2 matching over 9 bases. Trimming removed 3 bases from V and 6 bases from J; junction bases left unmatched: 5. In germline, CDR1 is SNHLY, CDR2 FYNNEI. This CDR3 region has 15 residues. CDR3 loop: CASSENSGRAGELFF. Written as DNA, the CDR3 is TGTGCCAGCAGTGAGAATAGCGGGAGAGCCGGGGAGCTGTTTTTT.

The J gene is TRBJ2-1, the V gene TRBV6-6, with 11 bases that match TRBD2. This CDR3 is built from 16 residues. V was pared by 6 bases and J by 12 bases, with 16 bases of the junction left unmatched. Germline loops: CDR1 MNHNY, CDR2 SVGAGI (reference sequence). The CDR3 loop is CASSGRLAGTREGQFF. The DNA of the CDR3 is TGTGCCAGCAGCGGGCGACTAGCGGGAACCAGAGAGGGGCAGTTCTTC.

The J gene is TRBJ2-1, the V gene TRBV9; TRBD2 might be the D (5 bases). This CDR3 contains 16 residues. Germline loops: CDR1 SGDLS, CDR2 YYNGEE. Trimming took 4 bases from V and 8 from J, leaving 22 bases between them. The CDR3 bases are TGTGCCAGCAGCCCCCCAGAGCGGACCATCGGGCATGAGCAGTTCTTC. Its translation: CASSPPERTIGHEQFF.

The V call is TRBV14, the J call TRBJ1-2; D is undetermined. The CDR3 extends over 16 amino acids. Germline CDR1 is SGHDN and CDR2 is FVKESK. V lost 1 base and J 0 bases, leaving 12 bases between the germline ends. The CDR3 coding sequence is TGTGCCAGCAGCCAAGGTTGGGCGACGGCTAACTATGGCTACACCTTC. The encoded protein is CASSQGWATANYGYTF.

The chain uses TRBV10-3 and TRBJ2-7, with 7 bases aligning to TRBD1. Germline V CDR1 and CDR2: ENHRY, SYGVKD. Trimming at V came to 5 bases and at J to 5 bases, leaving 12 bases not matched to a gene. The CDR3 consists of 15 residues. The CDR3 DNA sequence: TGTGCCATCAGTCCTACCCTGGACAGGACCCACGAGCAGTACTTC. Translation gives CAISPTLDRTHEQYF.

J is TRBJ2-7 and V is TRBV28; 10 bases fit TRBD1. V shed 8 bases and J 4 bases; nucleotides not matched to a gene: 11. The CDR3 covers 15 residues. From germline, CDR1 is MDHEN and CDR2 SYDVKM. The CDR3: CASGNRDRGFYEQYF. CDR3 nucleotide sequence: TGTGCCAGCGGGAACCGGGACAGGGGCTTTTACGAGCAGTACTTC.